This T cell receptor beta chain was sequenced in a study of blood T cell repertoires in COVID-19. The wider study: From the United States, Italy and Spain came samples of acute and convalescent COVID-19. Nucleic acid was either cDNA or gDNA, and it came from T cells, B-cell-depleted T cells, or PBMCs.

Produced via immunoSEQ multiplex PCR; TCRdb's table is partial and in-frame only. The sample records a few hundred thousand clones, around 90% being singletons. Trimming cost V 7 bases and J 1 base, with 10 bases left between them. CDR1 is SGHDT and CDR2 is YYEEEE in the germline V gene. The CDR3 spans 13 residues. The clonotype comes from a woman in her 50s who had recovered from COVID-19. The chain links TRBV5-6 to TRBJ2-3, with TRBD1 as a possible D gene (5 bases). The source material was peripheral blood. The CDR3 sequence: CASQGHGTDTQYF. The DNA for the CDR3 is TGTGCCAGCCAGGGCCACGGCACAGATACGCAGTATTTT.